A selection of T cell receptor beta chains follows, all from one sample in a study of T cell responses to AZD1222 COVID-19 vaccine. Measured with immunoSEQ multiplex PCR; TCRdb has only the in-frame clones, and not every one. The sample lists 150,000 to 200,000 clones, approximately 90% occurring once. Sequenced material: peripheral blood, taken on day 0 of AZD1222 vaccination. These receptors all stem from an adult in good health. CDR3s include the opening cysteine and the closing phenylalanine or tryptophan. Fields, in order: V gene, D gene, clone size, J gene, CDR3 DNA, CDR3 protein. D genes are given only for firm matches. Clone size is shown for a subset of rows, as once, few, many or a class of expanded clone.

>TRBV7-9|TRBD1|.|TRBJ2-4
TGTGCCAGCAGCTCGGACAGGCGGATGCTTACCAAAAACATTCAGTACTTC
CASSSDRRMLTKNIQYF
>TRBV28|.|.|TRBJ2-2
TGTGCCAGCATTCTCTCGGGGCTCACCGGGGAGCTGTTTTTT
CASILSGLTGELFF
>TRBV11-2|.|.|TRBJ2-3
TGTGCCAGCAGCGACACTCGGACTGGCACAGATACGCAGTATTTT
CASSDTRTGTDTQYF
>TRBV9|TRBD1|.|TRBJ1-2
TGTGCCAGCAGCGACCGTTCCGGGACAGGGTTGGGGGACTATGGCTACACCTTC
CASSDRSGTGLGDYGYTF
>TRBV18|.|once|TRBJ2-3
TGTGCCAGCTCACCAGTCCGGCGGAGAACTAGCACAGATACGCAGTATTTT
CASSPVRRRTSTDTQYF
>TRBV12-3/TRBV12-4|.|.|TRBJ1-1
TGTGCCAGCAGTTTCTGGGGTGGGGCTGAAGCTTTCTTT
CASSFWGGAEAFF
>TRBV15|.|.|TRBJ1-6
TGTGCCACCACCCCCTCCCGGGATCCCAATTCACCCCTCCACTTT
CATTPSRDPNSPLHF
>TRBV11-2|.|.|TRBJ1-1
TGTGCCAGCAGCTTAGGAGGTGGCGGACCATACACTGAAGCTTTCTTT
CASSLGGGGPYTEAFF
>TRBV12-3/TRBV12-4|.|.|TRBJ2-5
TGTGCCAGCAGGCAGGGGGGGGAGACCCAGTACTTC
CASRQGGETQYF
>TRBV10-1|TRBD1|.|TRBJ1-1
TGCGCCAGCAGTGAGAATCCCAGGGGGAGCACTGAAGCTTTCTTT
CASSENPRGSTEAFF
>TRBV7-2|.|.|TRBJ1-1
TGTGCCAGCAGCTCCTTCCGCTCCCGCGAAGCTTTCTTT
CASSSFRSREAFF
>TRBV5-6|.|.|TRBJ2-7
TGTGCCAGCAGCTTCGTATGGGGGGCCAGCTACGAGCAGTACTTC
CASSFVWGASYEQYF
>TRBV5-1|.|.|TRBJ2-1
TGCGCCAGCAGCTTGGTCGGAAGAGGGTCCTACAATGAGCAGTTCTTC
CASSLVGRGSYNEQFF
>TRBV10-3|TRBD2|.|TRBJ2-1
TGTGCCATCAGTGCCGGCAGGGAGGGATCATACGATGAGCAGTTCTTC
CAISAGREGSYDEQFF
>TRBV5-1|TRBD1|.|TRBJ2-7
TGCGCCAGCAGCGGACTGGGACAGGGTGGCGAGCAGTACTTC
CASSGLGQGGEQYF